The TCR beta chain under discussion was sequenced for a study of blood T cell repertoires in COVID-19 (dated by TCRdb to 2018 to 2021). Concerning the study at large: Samples covering the acute and convalescent phases of COVID-19 were provided by collaborators in the United States, Italy and Spain. The dataset comprised deeply sampled blood TCRbeta repertoires from subjects exposed to, actively infected with, or recovered from COVID-19. Sample metadata almost always included a de-identified subject ID, COVID-19 status, age in years and sex. The repertoires were released in a freely available public database meant as a resource for research on the immune response to SARS-CoV-2. The prospective study material was composed of cDNA or gDNA derived from T cells, B-cell-depleted T cells, or PBMCs. HLA class I and class II types, where available, came from metadata supplied by the sample provider rather than from assay-based typing. The samples were drawn from the first 160 participants of the ongoing ImmuneRACE study and from 1,254 subjects provided by 6 global collaborators.

The CDR3, from cysteine to phenylalanine, totals 17 residues. Only the CDR3 part of the read is kept: 51 bases, read in frame from the first base. The germline V gene supplies CDR1 SNHLY and CDR2 FYNNEI. From V the trimming removes 8 bases and from J it removes 0 bases, while the gene matches leave 7 bases of the junction unaccounted for. In the case of this clone: The clone's antigen remains unknown. Per-base quality was not reported, and no clone a single base away is much larger than it.

The collaborating institutions used their own protocols to collect whole blood in K2EDTA tubes. For TCRbeta analysis, collaborators shipped samples in one of three forms: frozen whole blood, isolated PBMCs, or DNA extracted from either of those sample types. Overall results and qualifications from the work: The amount of clinical and demographic metadata varied by source and participant and was provided uncurated.

The immunoSEQ Assay, a bias-controlled multiplex PCR, was used to amplify TCRbeta CDR3 regions from genomic DNA. Per the original workflow: Nucleated cell counts per sample were estimated from amplification of reference gene primers within the assay. Sequence reads were collapsed and filtered to measure the absolute abundance of every unique TCRbeta CDR3 rearrangement. For each sample, productive Simpson clonality was calculated as the square root of Simpson's diversity index over productive rearrangements. In its TCRdb copy, this immuneACCESS table keeps in-frame sequences only and misses some clones. Where compared with another copy, unresolved V genes explain less than half of these, and the others have no known cause. D and trimming were read from the DNA, whereas the V and J calls and clone size are those reported in that table. This sample gives under 300,000 clones in total; more than 60% of them show up just once. The ten largest clones take up 4% to 4.5% of the sample.

Material for sequencing was peripheral blood. The receptor was isolated from a woman aged 40 to 55 with active or convalescent COVID-19. The V gene is TRBV2 and the J gene is TRBJ2-3, with TRBD2 identical over 14 junction bases. Here is the DNA: TGTGCCAGCTTGAGACTAGCGGGGGGGATTAGCACAGATACGCAGTATTTT. This is translated as CASLRLAGGISTDTQYF.